What follows are 19 T cell receptor beta chains derived from one specimen sequenced in a study of cytomegalovirus exposure and HLA in healthy donors. Both 60 Vbeta primers and 13 Jbeta primers went into the PCR. TCRdb keeps only in-frame clones here, not all; method: immunoSEQ multiplex PCR. Of around 200,000 clones in the sample, approximately 79% were seen once. The sequencing sample was made of PBMCs. Every receptor here comes from a girl aged 2-10 years in good health and CMV-seronegative.

The chain recombines TRBV15 with TRBJ1-2; no definite D call. V lost 3 bases and J 8 bases, leaving 13 bases between the germline ends. This CDR3 contains 13 residues. Germline CDR1 LNHNV, CDR2 YYDKDF (reference sequence). The CDR3 region has the DNA TGTGCCACCAGCAGGGTGGGCAGTCAAGGCTACACCTTC. Translated: CATSRVGSQGYTF.

In this sample, this clone turned up once. The V call is TRBV6-1, the J call TRBJ2-7; D may be TRBD2 (6 bases). Per the germline V gene, CDR1 is MNHNS and CDR2 is SASEGT. V lost 11 bases, J lost 2 bases, and 13 bases lay in between. The CDR3 consists of 12 residues. The CDR3 DNA reads as TGTGCCGGGGGGACCCCTACCTACGAGCAGTACTTC. It encodes CAGGTPTYEQYF.

The gene calls are TRBV5-4 and TRBJ1-6, with D possibly matching TRBD1 (5 bases). CDR1 is SGHNT and CDR2 is YYREEE in the germline V gene (reference sequence). This CDR3 contains 15 residues. V shed 2 bases and J shed 4 bases, with 10 bases lying between them. The CDR3: CASSFSRAYNSPLHF. The CDR3 DNA follows: TGTGCCAGCAGCTTTTCCAGGGCTTATAATTCACCCCTCCACTTT. Using reference TRBV5-4 and TRBJ1-6 for the parts outside the CDR3, the full variable domain is ETGVTQSPTHLIKTRGQQVTLRCSSQSGHNTVSWYQQALGQGPQFIFQYYREEENGRGNFPPRFSGLQFPNYSSELNVNALELDDSALYLCASSFSRAYNSPLHFGNGTRLTVT.

V usage is TRBV10-3 and J usage is TRBJ1-1; D might be TRBD1 (6 bases). This CDR3 contains 13 residues. V shed 6 bases and J shed 1 base, with 9 bases lying between them. CDR1 and CDR2 (germline): ENHRY, SYGVKD. The CDR3 region is CAISQGTNTEAFF. The CDR3 DNA follows: TGTGCCATCAGCCAGGGGACGAACACTGAAGCTTTCTTT.

The CDR3 nucleotides are TGTGCCAGTAGTATCAACCCGGTCTACGAGCAGTACTTC. Amino acid sequence: CASSINPVYEQYF. V is TRBV19 and J is TRBJ2-7; D unclear. V dropped 3 bases and J dropped 3 bases, with 9 bases sitting between them. In germline, CDR1 is LNHDA, CDR2 SQIVND (reference sequence). The CDR3 is 13 residues long.

There are a few counts of this clone. V and J are TRBV5-4 and TRBJ2-3; D call uncertain. CDR1 SGHNT and CDR2 YYREEE come from the germline V gene (reference sequence). The CDR3 extends over 13 amino acids. Trimming took 6 bases from V and 1 from J, leaving 9 bases between them. The CDR3 DNA reads TGTGCCAGCACCACCCCGGGCACAGATACGCAGTATTTT. It translates to CASTTPGTDTQYF.

The chain uses TRBV5-4 and TRBJ2-2, with D possibly matching TRBD1 (6 bases). Germline CDR1 and CDR2: SGHNT and YYREEE (reference sequence). Trimming took 4 bases from V and 4 from J, leaving 11 bases between them. The CDR3 has 14 amino acids. The CDR3 DNA reads TGTGCCAGCAGCCTTACGACAGGCACCGGGGAGCTGTTTTTT. It specifies CASSLTTGTGELFF.

CDR3 sequence (DNA): TGTGCCAGCAGCGTAGGAGGAGCGGGAGTTCATACCTACGAGCAGTACTTC. Protein sequence: CASSVGGAGVHTYEQYF. The rearrangement links TRBV9 to TRBJ2-7; TRBD2 matches at 8 bases. The CDR3 is made up of 17 amino acids. Germline CDR1 is SGDLS and CDR2 is YYNGEE. Losses at the gene ends were 0 bases for V and 2 bases for J; bases not matched to a gene: 10.

This chain's CDR3 is CASSETGAGNTIYF. CDR3 DNA: TGTGCCAGCAGTGAAACAGGGGCCGGAAACACCATATATTTT. The chain has TRBV2 and TRBJ1-3, with TRBD1 matching 7 bases. Germline loops: CDR1 SNHLY, CDR2 FYNNEI. The V gene end was trimmed by 2 bases and the J gene end by 4 bases; junction bases not matched to a gene: 2. There are 14 residues in the CDR3.

The chain has TRBV6-1 and TRBJ2-1, with 12 positions matching TRBD2. This CDR3 is built from 14 residues. With 6 bases clipped from V and 6 bases from J, the junction kept 3 bases outside the gene matches. Per the germline V gene, CDR1 is MNHNS and CDR2 is SASEGT. CDR3 DNA sequence: TGTGCCAGCAGCCTAGCGGGGGGGAGCAATGAGCAGTTCTTC. It codes for CASSLAGGSNEQFF.

This sequence joins TRBV5-1 and TRBJ1-2; D is possibly TRBD1 (5 bases). The CDR3 contains 16 residues. Germline values: CDR1 SGHRS, CDR2 YFSETQ. V dropped 4 bases and J dropped 1 base, with 17 bases sitting between them. This CDR3 is CASSERPTALNYGYTF. In nucleotides, the CDR3 is TGCGCCAGCAGCGAACGCCCGACAGCCCTTAACTATGGCTACACCTTC. Using reference TRBV5-1 and TRBJ1-2 for the parts outside the CDR3, the full variable domain is KAGVTQTPRYLIKTRGQQVTLSCSPISGHRSVSWYQQTPGQGLQFLFEYFSETQRNKGNFPGRFSGRQFSNSRSEMNVSTLELGDSALYLCASSERPTALNYGYTFGSGTRLTVV.

The chain recombines TRBV5-8 with TRBJ2-7, with a possible D match to TRBD2 (5 bases). The germline V and J ends were trimmed by 9 bases and 7 bases, with 23 bases remaining between them. The CDR3 length is 14 residues. CDR1 and CDR2 (germline): SGHTS, YDEGEE. The chain's CDR3 is CANGSGVGVGEQYF. CDR3 nucleotide sequence: TGTGCCAACGGATCCGGCGTCGGGGTCGGGGAGCAGTACTTC.

This chain joins TRBV19 and TRBJ1-5; tentatively, D is TRBD1 (6 bases). Germline V gene data show CDR1 as LNHDA and CDR2 as SQIVND (reference sequence). Trimming took 3 bases from V and 5 from J, leaving 17 bases between them. CDR3 size: 16 residues. The CDR3 DNA is TGTGCCAGTAGTATCATCTCCGGACAGTTGGATCAGCCCCAGCATTTT. Translating gives CASSIISGQLDQPQHF.

This chain links TRBV7-9 with TRBJ1-1; D uncertain. The V gene lost 4 bases and the J gene lost 3 bases, with 12 bases spanning the gap. CDR3 size: 14 residues. Germline V gene lookup returns CDR1 SEHNR and CDR2 FQNEAQ (reference sequence). The CDR3 DNA reads as TGTGCCAGCAGCTCGGTTGCCGATGACACTGAAGCTTTCTTT. It codes for CASSSVADDTEAFF.

This clone was seen only a few times. The chain joins TRBV6-6 to TRBJ1-5; D unresolved. Germline CDR1 reads MNHNY; CDR2 reads SVGAGI (reference sequence). The CDR3 spans 13 residues. Trimming cost V 2 bases and J 7 bases, with 9 bases left between them. The chain's CDR3 is CASSYQVVQPQHF. CDR3 DNA sequence: TGTGCCAGCAGTTACCAGGTTGTCCAGCCCCAGCATTTT.

This clone has a single count. The chain carries TRBV5-4 and TRBJ2-7; 7 bases line up with TRBD1. Germline V gene data show CDR1 as SGHNT and CDR2 as YYREEE (reference sequence). The V segment lost 5 bases and the J segment 5 bases; nucleotides outside the gene matches: 10. The CDR3 is 14 residues long. The CDR3, as DNA: TGTGCCAGCAGGCTGGACAGGAGGCGGGACGAGCAGTACTTC. Translation gives CASRLDRRRDEQYF.

The chain recombines TRBV5-6 with TRBJ1-2; 7 nucleotides align to TRBD1. Germline assignment: CDR1 SGHDT and CDR2 YYEEEE. The CDR3 consists of 13 residues. Germline trimming cut 1 base from V and 8 bases from J; bases unmatched to any gene: 5. CDR3 bases: TGTGCCAGCAGCTTGATTGGGACAGCGGGCTACACCTTC. This sequence encodes CASSLIGTAGYTF.

The rearrangement joins TRBV5-1 to TRBJ2-7; no reliable D call. There are 15 residues in the CDR3. Germline V gives CDR1 SGHRS, CDR2 YFSETQ. Trimming took off 0 bases at V and 2 bases at J, with 12 bases between the two ends. In DNA, the CDR3 is TGCGCCAGCAGCTTGGGAAGCGTACGGGCCTACGAGCAGTACTTC. As protein: CASSLGSVRAYEQYF.

The V call is TRBV6-5, the J call TRBJ1-6, with 7 bases identical to TRBD1. The CDR3 is 16 amino acids. V was pared by 2 bases and J by 10 bases, with 11 bases of the junction left unmatched. Per the germline V gene, CDR1 is MNHEY and CDR2 is SVGAGI. The CDR3 loop is CASSYGFGTVNSPLHF. The CDR3, as DNA: TGTGCCAGCAGTTACGGGTTTGGGACAGTAAACTCACCCCTCCACTTT.